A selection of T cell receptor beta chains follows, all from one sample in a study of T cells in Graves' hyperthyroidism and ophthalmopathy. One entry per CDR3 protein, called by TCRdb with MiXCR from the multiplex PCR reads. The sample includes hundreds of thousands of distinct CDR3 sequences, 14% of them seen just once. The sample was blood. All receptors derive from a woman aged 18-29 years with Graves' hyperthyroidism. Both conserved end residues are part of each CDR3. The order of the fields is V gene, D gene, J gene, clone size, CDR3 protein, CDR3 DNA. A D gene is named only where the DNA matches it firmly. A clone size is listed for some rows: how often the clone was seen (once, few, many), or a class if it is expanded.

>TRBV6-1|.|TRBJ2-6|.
CASRLKGGGANVLTF
TGTGCCAGCAGACTTAAGGGCGGTGGGGCCAACGTCCTGACTTTC
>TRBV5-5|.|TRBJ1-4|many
CASSLYTVRGTTNEKLFF
TGTGCCAGCAGCTTGTACACCGTGCGGGGAACAACTAATGAAAAACTGTTTTTT
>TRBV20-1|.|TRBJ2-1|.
CSAREGGSYNEQFF
TGCAGTGCTAGAGAGGGGGGCTCCTACAATGAGCAGTTCTTC
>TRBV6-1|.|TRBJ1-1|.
CASRGRTEAFF
TGTGCCAGCAGGGGGAGGACTGAAGCTTTCTTT
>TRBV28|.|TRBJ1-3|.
CASSLVNPGNTIYF
TGTGCCAGCAGTTTGGTGAATCCTGGAAACACCATATATTTT
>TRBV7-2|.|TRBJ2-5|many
CASSFRGEETQYF
TGTGCCAGCAGCTTCAGAGGGGAAGAGACCCAGTACTTC
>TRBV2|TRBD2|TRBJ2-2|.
CASSDALAGSQITGELFF
TGTGCCAGCAGTGATGCACTAGCGGGCAGTCAGATTACCGGGGAGCTGTTTTTT
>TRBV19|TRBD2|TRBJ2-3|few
CASSTTVSGRAVTQYF
TGTGCCAGTAGTACGACAGTTAGCGGGAGGGCCGTGACGCAGTATTTT
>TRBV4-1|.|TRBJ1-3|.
CASSQVKGSGNTIYF
TGCGCCAGCAGCCAAGTTAAGGGGTCCGGAAACACCATATATTTT
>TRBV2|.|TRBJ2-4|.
CASSEAEGKGLGIQYF
TGTGCCAGCAGTGAAGCGGAGGGGAAGGGGTTGGGCATTCAGTACTTC
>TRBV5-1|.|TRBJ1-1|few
CASSLSSLYGGEAFF
TGCGCCAGCAGCTTAAGCAGTCTTTATGGTGGTGAAGCTTTCTTT
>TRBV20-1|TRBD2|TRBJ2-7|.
CSAEQGQVAGSDEQYF
TGCAGTGCTGAACAAGGGCAGGTAGCGGGAAGCGACGAGCAGTACTTC
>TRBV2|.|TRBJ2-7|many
CASGWHGSYEQYF
TGTGCCAGCGGGTGGCACGGCTCCTACGAGCAGTACTTC
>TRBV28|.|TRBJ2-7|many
CASTPIGLPYEQYF
TGTGCCAGCACCCCCATCGGGCTCCCCTACGAGCAGTACTTC
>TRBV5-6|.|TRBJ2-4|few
CASSEKNIQYF
TGTGCCAGCAGCGAGAAAAACATTCAGTACTTC
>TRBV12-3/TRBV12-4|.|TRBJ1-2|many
CASEGRTSNYGYTF
TGTGCCAGCGAGGGCCGAACCTCTAACTATGGCTACACCTTC
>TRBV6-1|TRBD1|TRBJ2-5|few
CASKRQGTETQYF
TGTGCCAGCAAACGACAGGGAACAGAGACCCAGTACTTC
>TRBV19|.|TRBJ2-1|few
CASSKRNEQFF
TGTGCCAGTAGTAAGAGGAATGAGCAGTTCTTC
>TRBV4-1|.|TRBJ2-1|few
CASSRGVFNLYNEQFF
TGCGCCAGCAGCCGTGGGGTGTTCAACCTTTACAATGAGCAGTTCTTC
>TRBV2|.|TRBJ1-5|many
CASSADSLHGNQPQHF
TGTGCCAGCAGCGCGGACAGCCTTCACGGCAATCAGCCCCAGCATTTT
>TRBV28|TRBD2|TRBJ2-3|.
CASSFGGRAADTQYF
TGTGCCAGCAGTTTTGGCGGGAGGGCCGCAGATACGCAGTATTTT
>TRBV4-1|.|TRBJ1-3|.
CASSQTGKGYGNTIYF
TGCGCCAGCAGCCAGACCGGCAAGGGATACGGAAACACCATATATTTT
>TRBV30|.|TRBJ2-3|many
CAWDRYTDTQYF
TGTGCCTGGGACCGCTACACAGATACGCAGTATTTT
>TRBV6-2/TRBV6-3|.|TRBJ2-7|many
CASTPQGQGNYEQYF
TGTGCCAGCACCCCCCAGGGGCAGGGGAACTACGAGCAGTACTTC
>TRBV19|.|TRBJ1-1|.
CASSILAAQGGTEAFF
TGTGCCAGTAGTATTCTAGCGGCACAGGGCGGAACTGAAGCTTTCTTT
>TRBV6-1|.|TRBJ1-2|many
CASSYQGQGIYGYTF
TGTGCCAGCAGCTATCAGGGCCAGGGGATATATGGCTACACCTTC
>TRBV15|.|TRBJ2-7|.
CATSEQGGPQYF
TGTGCCACCAGCGAACAGGGCGGCCCGCAGTACTTC
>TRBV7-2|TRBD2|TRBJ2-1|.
CASSLPRDDLAVTYNEQFF
TGTGCCAGCAGCTTACCCCGCGACGATCTAGCGGTAACCTACAATGAGCAGTTCTTC
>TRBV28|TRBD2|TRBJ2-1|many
CASTLSGLAGVNGQFF
TGTGCCAGCACCCTCTCAGGACTAGCGGGAGTCAATGGTCAGTTCTTC
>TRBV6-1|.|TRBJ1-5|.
CASIPGGRRNQPQHF
TGTGCCAGCATCCCCGGAGGTCGCAGGAATCAGCCCCAGCATTTT
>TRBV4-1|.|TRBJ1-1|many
CASSPQPEHTEAFF
TGCGCCAGCAGCCCCCAGCCAGAGCACACTGAAGCTTTCTTT
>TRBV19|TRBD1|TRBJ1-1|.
CASSKAGQGNTEAFF
TGTGCCAGTAGTAAGGCCGGACAGGGGAACACTGAAGCTTTCTTT
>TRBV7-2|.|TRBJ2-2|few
CASSPWGGVGELFF
TGTGCCAGCAGCCCGTGGGGAGGAGTCGGGGAGCTGTTTTTT
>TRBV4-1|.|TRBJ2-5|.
CASRGTSETQYF
TGCGCCAGCAGAGGTACGAGCGAGACCCAGTACTTC
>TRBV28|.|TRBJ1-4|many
CASSFFGGWGGEKLFF
TGTGCCAGCAGTTTCTTCGGCGGATGGGGGGGAGAAAAACTGTTTTTT
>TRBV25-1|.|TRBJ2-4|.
CASSEETAKNIQYF
TGTGCCAGCAGTGAAGAGACAGCCAAAAACATTCAGTACTTC
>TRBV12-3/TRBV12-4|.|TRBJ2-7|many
CASRGDVYEQYF
TGTGCCAGCAGGGGGGACGTCTACGAGCAGTACTTC
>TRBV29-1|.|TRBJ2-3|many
CSGGRRDTQYF
TGCAGCGGGGGGAGGAGAGATACGCAGTATTTT
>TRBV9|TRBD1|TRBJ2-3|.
CASNEYRGQFTDTQYF
TGTGCCAGCAACGAATACAGGGGGCAGTTCACAGATACGCAGTATTTT
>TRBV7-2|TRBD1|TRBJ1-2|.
CASSSRGVPSNYGYTF
TGTGCCAGCAGCTCCAGGGGGGTCCCCTCTAACTATGGCTACACCTTC
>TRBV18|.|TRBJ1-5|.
CASSPGWQGHQPQHF
TGTGCCAGCTCACCAGGATGGCAGGGTCATCAGCCCCAGCATTTT
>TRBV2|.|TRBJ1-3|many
CASSESSGVRGNTIYF
TGTGCCAGCAGTGAATCCTCAGGGGTCCGAGGAAACACCATATATTTT
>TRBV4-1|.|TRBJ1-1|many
CASSHPTGYPEAFF
TGCGCCAGCAGCCATCCTACAGGGTATCCTGAAGCTTTCTTT
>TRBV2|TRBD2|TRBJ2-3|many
CASSGTSGSRADTQYF
TGTGCCAGCAGTGGGACTAGCGGGAGTAGGGCAGATACGCAGTATTTT
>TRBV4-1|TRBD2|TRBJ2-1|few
CASGRNLAGDDEQFF
TGCGCCAGCGGAAGGAATCTAGCGGGAGACGATGAGCAGTTCTTC
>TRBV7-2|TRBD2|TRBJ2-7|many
CASSLDLAGVYEQYF
TGTGCCAGCAGCTTAGATCTAGCGGGGGTCTACGAGCAGTACTTC
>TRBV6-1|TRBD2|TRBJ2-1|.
CASSSGGVRSYNEQFF
TGTGCCAGCAGTTCGGGGGGGGTGCGGTCCTACAATGAGCAGTTCTTC
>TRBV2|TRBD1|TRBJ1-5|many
CASSDLGQGSNQPQHF
TGTGCCAGCAGTGATCTGGGACAGGGAAGCAATCAGCCCCAGCATTTT
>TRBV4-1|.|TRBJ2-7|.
CASSQGPGRLDEQYF
TGCGCCAGCAGCCAAGGTCCCGGGAGACTCGACGAGCAGTACTTC
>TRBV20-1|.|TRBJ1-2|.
CSAYGRLGGYTF
TGCAGTGCATATGGACGGTTGGGTGGCTACACCTTC
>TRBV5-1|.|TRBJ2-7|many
CASSLPGSSEQYF
TGCGCCAGCAGCTTGCCAGGGTCCAGCGAGCAGTACTTC
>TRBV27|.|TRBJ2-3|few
CASSLFWPGVEVSTDTQYF
TGTGCCAGCAGTTTATTCTGGCCCGGGGTCGAGGTTAGCACAGATACGCAGTATTTT
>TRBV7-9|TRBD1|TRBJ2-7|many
CASSSPGTGVYEQYF
TGTGCCAGCAGCTCCCCCGGGACAGGGGTCTACGAGCAGTACTTC
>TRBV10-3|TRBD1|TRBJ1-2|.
CAITGTGSGYTF
TGTGCCATCACCGGGACAGGGTCTGGCTACACCTTC
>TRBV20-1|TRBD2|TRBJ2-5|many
CSASSLAGGRGKTQYF
TGCAGTGCTAGTTCGTTAGCGGGAGGGCGCGGGAAGACCCAGTACTTC
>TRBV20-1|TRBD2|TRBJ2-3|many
CSARDIPDGTSGSDTQYF
TGCAGTGCTAGAGATATCCCAGACGGGACTAGCGGTTCAGATACGCAGTATTTT
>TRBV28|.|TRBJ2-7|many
CASSLRDTTYEQYF
TGTGCCAGCAGTTTAAGGGACACCACCTACGAGCAGTACTTC
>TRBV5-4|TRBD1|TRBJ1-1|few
CASSPGQSPTEAFF
TGTGCCAGCAGCCCGGGACAGTCACCCACTGAAGCTTTCTTT
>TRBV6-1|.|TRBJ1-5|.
CASSIDIGQPQHF
TGTGCCAGCAGCATCGATATTGGGCAGCCCCAGCATTTT